This entry concerns a single T cell receptor (beta chain). These data originate in a study of blood T cell repertoires in COVID-19. V trimming: 6 bases; J trimming: 1 base; junction bases outside the gene matches: 5. Germline CDR1 is WNHNN and CDR2 is SYGVQD (reference sequence). The CDR3 consists of 14 residues. Sequencing used immunoSEQ multiplex PCR; TCRdb keeps in-frame clones, though not all of them. The sample holds about 370,000 clones, roughly 90% seen once. V and J are TRBV10-1 and TRBJ2-5; 7 bases agree with TRBD2. The source is a woman in her thirties who had recovered from COVID-19. Sequenced material: PBMCs or T cells enriched from blood (not recorded which). CDR3 protein: CASSRVAGQETQYF. The DNA of the CDR3 is TGCGCCAGCAGCCGGGTAGCGGGCCAAGAGACCCAGTACTTC.